These T cell receptor beta chains were read from a single sample in a study of human T cells and chemical hapten exposure. TCRdb re-called the RACE reads with MiXCR, one entry per CDR3 protein. The profile covers 35,000 to 45,000 distinct CDR3 sequences, with more than 9.5% appearing a single time and 2% to 2.5% taken by the ten largest. The sample was whole blood, taken in connection with sensitization to the hapten diphenylcyclopropenone (DPC). These receptors all stem from a woman between 35 and 50 years old with alopecia areata. Some clones in this sample may be carry-over from other donors' samples. Each CDR3 is given with its conserved first and last residue. Fields, in order: clone size, D gene, V gene, J gene, CDR3 protein, CDR3 DNA. The D gene is left open where the match is weak. The size field is filled for only some rows; it gives once, few, many or a size class.

>.|.|TRBV5-6|TRBJ1-5
CASSVYSLNSNQPQHF
TGTGCCAGCAGCGTATACAGCCTGAATAGCAATCAGCCCCAGCATTTT
>.|TRBD1|TRBV28|TRBJ1-5
CASRPPGQGGGQPQHF
TGTGCCAGCAGGCCTCCCGGACAGGGGGGTGGTCAGCCCCAGCATTTT
>.|.|TRBV10-3|TRBJ2-7
CAIRRDTATYEQYF
TGTGCCATCAGGCGGGACACGGCAACCTACGAGCAGTACTTC
>.|TRBD1|TRBV28|TRBJ1-6
CASSFVTGDNSPLHF
TGTGCCAGCAGTTTCGTGACAGGGGATAATTCACCCCTCCACTTT
>many|.|TRBV28|TRBJ2-7
CASRTSSHDEQYF
TGTGCCAGCAGGACCTCTTCCCATGACGAGCAGTACTTC
>few|.|TRBV29-1|TRBJ2-5
CSVAVPPRGTQYF
TGCAGCGTTGCGGTCCCTCCTAGGGGGACCCAGTACTTC
>.|.|TRBV7-2|TRBJ2-3
CASHDSGFGTDTQYF
TGTGCCAGCCACGATTCAGGGTTCGGCACAGATACGCAGTATTTT
>.|.|TRBV5-1|TRBJ1-1
CASSVNSGFTEAFF
TGCGCCAGCAGTGTTAATTCGGGCTTCACTGAAGCTTTCTTT
>many|.|TRBV4-1|TRBJ2-5
CASSHGETQYF
TGCGCCAGCAGCCACGGAGAGACCCAGTACTTC
>many|.|TRBV6-6|TRBJ1-2
CASSYRLRDGYTF
TGTGCCAGCAGTTACCGTCTAAGGGATGGCTACACCTTC
>.|.|TRBV3-1|TRBJ2-7
CASSRVGGTEQYF
TGTGCCAGCAGCCGAGTGGGGGGAACCGAGCAGTACTTC
>.|.|TRBV5-3|TRBJ1-5
CARRRRGSPMINQPQHF
TGTGCCAGAAGGCGGAGGGGCAGCCCTATGATTAATCAGCCCCAGCATTTT
>many|.|TRBV23-1|TRBJ2-7
CASSPRGTRDYEQYF
TGCGCCAGCAGTCCACGGGGCACTCGCGACTACGAGCAGTACTTC
>many|.|TRBV7-9|TRBJ1-5
CASSLDMGQPQHF
TGTGCCAGCAGCTTAGATATGGGCCAGCCCCAGCATTTT
>.|TRBD2|TRBV28|TRBJ2-3
CASSTQRERSTDTQYF
TGTGCCAGCAGTACCCAGCGGGAGCGGAGCACAGATACGCAGTATTTT
>many|.|TRBV28|TRBJ2-7
CASSLKYEQYF
TGTGCCAGCAGTTTAAAGTACGAGCAGTACTTC
>few|TRBD1|TRBV28|TRBJ2-7
CASHRGSYEQYF
TGTGCCAGCCACAGGGGTTCCTACGAGCAGTACTTC
>few|.|TRBV5-1|TRBJ1-4
CASSLLGAANEKLFF
TGCGCCAGCAGCTTGCTCGGGGCAGCTAATGAAAAACTGTTTTTT
>.|TRBD2|TRBV29-1|TRBJ2-7
CSAGVSGSREQYF
TGCAGCGCCGGCGTTAGCGGGAGTCGCGAGCAGTACTTC
>many|TRBD1|TRBV2|TRBJ1-2
CASRGQGDGYTF
TGTGCCAGCAGGGGACAGGGCGACGGCTACACCTTC
>many|.|TRBV4-1|TRBJ2-7
CASSQDLGTYEQYF
TGCGCCAGCAGCCAAGATTTGGGGACCTACGAGCAGTACTTC
>many|TRBD2|TRBV10-2|TRBJ2-1
CASTLAGGNNEQFF
TGCGCCAGCACCTTAGCGGGAGGCAACAATGAGCAGTTCTTC
>many|.|TRBV18|TRBJ1-5
CASSPGADQPQHF
TGTGCCAGCTCCCCGGGGGCGGATCAGCCCCAGCATTTT
>.|.|TRBV29-1|TRBJ1-1
CSVLGQTEAFF
TGCAGCGTGCTCGGACAAACTGAAGCTTTCTTT
>.|TRBD1|TRBV7-2|TRBJ2-7
CATLRDRVSYEQYF
TGTGCCACCCTCAGGGACAGGGTTTCCTACGAGCAGTACTTC
>many|.|TRBV10-3|TRBJ2-1
CAIKGQYNEQFF
TGTGCCATCAAAGGACAGTACAATGAGCAGTTCTTC
>.|.|TRBV6-2/TRBV6-3|TRBJ1-1
CASSYSGVRTEAFF
TGTGCCAGCAGTTACTCGGGGGTTCGGACTGAAGCTTTCTTT
>.|TRBD2|TRBV20-1|TRBJ2-3
CSARGSGRKLSTDTQYF
TGCAGTGCTAGGGGTAGCGGGAGGAAGTTGAGCACAGATACGCAGTATTTT
>few|TRBD1|TRBV6-5|TRBJ2-7
CASSRTGSYSYEQYF
TGTGCCAGCAGCCGGACAGGTTCATACTCCTACGAGCAGTACTTC
>.|TRBD2|TRBV2|TRBJ2-2
CASTGLANTGELFF
TGTGCCAGTACAGGACTAGCGAACACCGGGGAGCTGTTTTTT
>many|.|TRBV28|TRBJ2-7
CASSSPGPPYEQYF
TGTGCCAGCAGCTCCCCCGGGCCACCCTACGAGCAGTACTTC
>.|TRBD1|TRBV28|TRBJ2-2
CASRQGARVTGELFF
TGTGCCAGCAGGCAGGGGGCGCGGGTCACCGGGGAGCTGTTTTTT
>.|.|TRBV4-2|TRBJ1-2
CASSQTHRDSNYGYTF
TGTGCCAGCAGCCAAACCCACAGGGACTCTAACTATGGCTACACCTTC
>.|TRBD2|TRBV30|TRBJ2-5
CAWSRRAGGNQETQYF
TGTGCCTGGAGCCGGAGGGCGGGGGGGAACCAAGAGACCCAGTACTTC
>few|.|TRBV28|TRBJ2-4
CASSPSWGVINIQYF
TGTGCCAGCAGTCCCTCCTGGGGAGTCATAAACATTCAGTACTTC
>.|TRBD1|TRBV7-6|TRBJ2-3
CASSLWTGMSTDTQYF
TGTGCCAGCAGCCTATGGACAGGGATGAGCACAGATACGCAGTATTTT
>.|.|TRBV7-9|TRBJ2-3
CASSLDPRADTQYF
TGTGCCAGCAGCTTAGATCCACGGGCCGATACGCAGTATTTT
>few|.|TRBV7-2|TRBJ2-3
CASSLARTDTQYF
TGTGCCAGCAGCTTGGCCCGCACAGATACGCAGTATTTT
>many|.|TRBV28|TRBJ1-2
CASAGVVRYTF
TGTGCCAGCGCTGGGGTAGTTCGCTACACCTTC
>.|.|TRBV10-3|TRBJ2-5
CAISPNSMEETQYF
TGTGCCATCAGTCCAAACAGTATGGAAGAGACCCAGTACTTC
>.|TRBD2|TRBV7-2|TRBJ2-3
CASSPSHGGTDTQYF
TGTGCCAGCAGCCCGAGTCACGGGGGGACAGATACGCAGTATTTT
>few|TRBD1|TRBV11-2|TRBJ2-3
CASSLGQATDTQYF
TGTGCCAGCAGCCTAGGACAGGCCACAGATACGCAGTATTTT
>many|TRBD1|TRBV20-1|TRBJ2-3
CSAGGQGRIRTDTQYF
TGCAGTGCTGGAGGACAGGGGCGCATAAGAACAGATACGCAGTATTTT
>many|TRBD2|TRBV11-2|TRBJ2-4
CASSPSGKGAKNIQYF
TGTGCCAGCAGCCCCAGCGGGAAGGGAGCCAAAAACATTCAGTACTTC
>few|TRBD1|TRBV11-2|TRBJ1-1
CASSMTGDTEAFF
TGTGCCAGCAGCATGACAGGGGACACTGAAGCTTTCTTT
>few|.|TRBV7-2|TRBJ2-3
CASSKSGTDTQYF
TGTGCCAGCAGCAAGTCGGGCACAGATACGCAGTATTTT
>.|TRBD1|TRBV11-2|TRBJ2-1
CASRDRGNEQFF
TGTGCCAGCAGGGACAGGGGTAATGAGCAGTTCTTC